These T cell receptor beta chains were read from a single sample in a study of breast tumors, draining lymph nodes, adjacent tissues. TCRdb ran MiXCR on the multiplex PCR reads and lists one entry per CDR3 protein. The table includes approximately 230,000 distinct CDR3 sequences, roughly a third detected once. The sample comprised axillary lymph node tissue. Receptors originate from a female donor with breast cancer. Some clones in this sample may be carry-over from other donors' samples. Both conserved end residues are part of each CDR3. Each record gives: D gene, V gene, clone size, CDR3 length, J gene, CDR3 DNA, CDR3 protein. D genes are given only for firm matches. Clone size is shown for a subset of rows, as once, few, many or a class of expanded clone.

D: .; V: TRBV24-1; size: .; length: 12; J: TRBJ1-5; DNA: TGTGCCAGCAGTTTTACCTACCAGCCCCAGCATTTT; CDR3: CASSFTYQPQHF
D: .; V: TRBV20-1; size: many; length: 11; J: TRBJ1-4; DNA: TGCAGTGCCTGGGACGTAGAAAAACTGTTTTTT; CDR3: CSAWDVEKLFF
D: .; V: TRBV5-1; size: many; length: 14; J: TRBJ2-7; DNA: TGCGCCAGCAGCTTGGGAGGGCAAAGGGACGAGCAGTACTTC; CDR3: CASSLGGQRDEQYF
D: .; V: TRBV2; size: many; length: 13; J: TRBJ2-1; DNA: TGTGCCAGCAGACGCACTAGGACCTGGGAGCAGTTCTTC; CDR3: CASRRTRTWEQFF
D: .; V: TRBV20-1; size: many; length: 13; J: TRBJ2-7; DNA: TGCAGTGCTAGAGCAACCGGGTCCTACGAGCAGTACTTC; CDR3: CSARATGSYEQYF
D: .; V: TRBV20-1; size: .; length: 15; J: TRBJ2-1; DNA: TGCAGTGCTAGACGCCTTTGGGAGTGTCTTTATAAGCAGTTCTTC; CDR3: CSARRLWECLYKQFF
D: .; V: TRBV9; size: many; length: 15; J: TRBJ2-3; DNA: TGTGCCAGCAGCGTAGAGGGGGTCGTCCCAGATACGCAGTATTTT; CDR3: CASSVEGVVPDTQYF
D: TRBD1; V: TRBV3-1; size: .; length: 17; J: TRBJ2-6; DNA: TGTGCCAGCAGCCTTTTACAGGGGAATTCTGGGGCCAACGTCCTGACTTTC; CDR3: CASSLLQGNSGANVLTF
D: .; V: TRBV7-2; size: many; length: 17; J: TRBJ1-2; DNA: TGTGCCAGCAGCTTAGCCGGGCGGGAAGCCCCCCGAAAGGGCTACACCTTC; CDR3: CASSLAGREAPRKGYTF
D: TRBD1; V: TRBV25-1; size: .; length: 22; J: TRBJ1-2; DNA: TGTGCCAGCAGTGCTAGAGAAAAGGCCCGAAACGCGGGACAGGGGGCCGCATACGGCTACACCTTC; CDR3: CASSAREKARNAGQGAAYGYTF
D: TRBD2; V: TRBV11-1; size: few; length: 18; J: TRBJ2-5; DNA: TGTGCCAGCAGCACATTGCCGGGACTAGCGGGATTGTCGGAGACCCAGTACTTC; CDR3: CASSTLPGLAGLSETQYF
D: TRBD2; V: TRBV4-2; size: once; length: 14; J: TRBJ2-3; DNA: TGTGCCAGCAGCCTACGACTAGCGGGAGATACGCAGTATTTT; CDR3: CASSLRLAGDTQYF
D: TRBD1; V: TRBV11-1; size: .; length: 15; J: TRBJ1-4; DNA: TGTGCCAGCAGCTCTGGGACAGGACCAAATGAAAAACTGTTTTTT; CDR3: CASSSGTGPNEKLFF
D: TRBD1; V: TRBV9; size: .; length: 16; J: TRBJ2-3; DNA: TGTGCCAGCAGCTCACAGGGGGCGAAGAACACAGATACGCAGTATTTT; CDR3: CASSSQGAKNTDTQYF
D: TRBD2; V: TRBV9; size: .; length: 13; J: TRBJ2-2; DNA: TGTGCCAGCAACCTAGCGGGGGATGGGGAGCTGTTTTTT; CDR3: CASNLAGDGELFF
D: .; V: TRBV7-2; size: many; length: 15; J: TRBJ2-7; DNA: TGTGCCAGCAGCTTAAGGCGGGGCCGAACCTACGAGCAGTACTTC; CDR3: CASSLRRGRTYEQYF
D: .; V: TRBV5-1; size: .; length: 16; J: TRBJ2-4; DNA: TGCGCCAGCAGCTTCGACGTCGGTCGAGCCAAAAACATTCAGTACTTC; CDR3: CASSFDVGRAKNIQYF
D: .; V: TRBV19; size: many; length: 12; J: TRBJ2-1; DNA: TGTGCCAGTAGTTTCCAAGTGGATGAGCAGTTCTTC; CDR3: CASSFQVDEQFF
D: .; V: TRBV6-5; size: many; length: 11; J: TRBJ1-4; DNA: TGTGCCTCCCGGGGGAAGGAAAAACTGTTTTTT; CDR3: CASRGKEKLFF
D: .; V: TRBV6-5; size: many; length: 17; J: TRBJ2-6; DNA: TGTGCCAGCAGTTACTCGATGGGGTTCGCTGGGGCCAACGTCCTGACTTTC; CDR3: CASSYSMGFAGANVLTF
D: .; V: TRBV5-1; size: .; length: 15; J: TRBJ2-5; DNA: TGTGCCAGCAGCCGCCGGACTGCTGGTGACGAGACCCAGTACTTC; CDR3: CASSRRTAGDETQYF
D: .; V: TRBV19; size: many; length: 13; J: TRBJ1-6; DNA: TGTGCCAGTAGTATAGTAGCTGATTCACCCCTCCACTTT; CDR3: CASSIVADSPLHF
D: TRBD1; V: TRBV28; size: few; length: 14; J: TRBJ1-5; DNA: TGTGCCAGCAGCCCCACAGGGGAAAGGCAGCCCCAGCATTTT; CDR3: CASSPTGERQPQHF
D: .; V: TRBV9; size: many; length: 13; J: TRBJ2-7; DNA: TGTGCCAGCAGCGTAGCTACGGGCTACGAGCAGTACTTC; CDR3: CASSVATGYEQYF
D: TRBD2; V: TRBV10-3; size: many; length: 14; J: TRBJ2-3; DNA: TGTGCCACCGCACGAAGCGGGGGTCGAGATACGCAGTATTTT; CDR3: CATARSGGRDTQYF